The present TCR beta chain was sequenced within a study of Ad26.COV2.S vaccination and SARS-CoV-2 variants. This CDR3 is built from 13 residues. Germline assignment: CDR1 SGHAT and CDR2 FQNNGV. V lost 1 base and J 4 bases, leaving 7 bases between the germline ends. Treatment reported: some 19 received Ad26.COV2.S at low or high dose, single or two shots; about 5 received placebo; per-sample allocation not given. Vaccine and placebo recipients were sampled on day 63 after the first injection. Using immunoSEQ multiplex PCR, the repertoire was profiled, and TCRdb retains in-frame clones only, with some absent. The sample holds about 280,000 clones, around 87% seen once.

The clonotype comes from a person aged 18-60 years who received the Ad26.COV2.S COVID-19 vaccine or a placebo. The genes are TRBV11-2 and TRBJ2-5; D remains ambiguous. Sequenced material: peripheral blood, taken in a trial of Ad26.COV2.S vaccine versus placebo. Here the CDR3 DNA reads TGTGCCAGCAGCTTAGCCCGAAGAGAGACCCAGTACTTC. It yields the protein CASSLARRETQYF.